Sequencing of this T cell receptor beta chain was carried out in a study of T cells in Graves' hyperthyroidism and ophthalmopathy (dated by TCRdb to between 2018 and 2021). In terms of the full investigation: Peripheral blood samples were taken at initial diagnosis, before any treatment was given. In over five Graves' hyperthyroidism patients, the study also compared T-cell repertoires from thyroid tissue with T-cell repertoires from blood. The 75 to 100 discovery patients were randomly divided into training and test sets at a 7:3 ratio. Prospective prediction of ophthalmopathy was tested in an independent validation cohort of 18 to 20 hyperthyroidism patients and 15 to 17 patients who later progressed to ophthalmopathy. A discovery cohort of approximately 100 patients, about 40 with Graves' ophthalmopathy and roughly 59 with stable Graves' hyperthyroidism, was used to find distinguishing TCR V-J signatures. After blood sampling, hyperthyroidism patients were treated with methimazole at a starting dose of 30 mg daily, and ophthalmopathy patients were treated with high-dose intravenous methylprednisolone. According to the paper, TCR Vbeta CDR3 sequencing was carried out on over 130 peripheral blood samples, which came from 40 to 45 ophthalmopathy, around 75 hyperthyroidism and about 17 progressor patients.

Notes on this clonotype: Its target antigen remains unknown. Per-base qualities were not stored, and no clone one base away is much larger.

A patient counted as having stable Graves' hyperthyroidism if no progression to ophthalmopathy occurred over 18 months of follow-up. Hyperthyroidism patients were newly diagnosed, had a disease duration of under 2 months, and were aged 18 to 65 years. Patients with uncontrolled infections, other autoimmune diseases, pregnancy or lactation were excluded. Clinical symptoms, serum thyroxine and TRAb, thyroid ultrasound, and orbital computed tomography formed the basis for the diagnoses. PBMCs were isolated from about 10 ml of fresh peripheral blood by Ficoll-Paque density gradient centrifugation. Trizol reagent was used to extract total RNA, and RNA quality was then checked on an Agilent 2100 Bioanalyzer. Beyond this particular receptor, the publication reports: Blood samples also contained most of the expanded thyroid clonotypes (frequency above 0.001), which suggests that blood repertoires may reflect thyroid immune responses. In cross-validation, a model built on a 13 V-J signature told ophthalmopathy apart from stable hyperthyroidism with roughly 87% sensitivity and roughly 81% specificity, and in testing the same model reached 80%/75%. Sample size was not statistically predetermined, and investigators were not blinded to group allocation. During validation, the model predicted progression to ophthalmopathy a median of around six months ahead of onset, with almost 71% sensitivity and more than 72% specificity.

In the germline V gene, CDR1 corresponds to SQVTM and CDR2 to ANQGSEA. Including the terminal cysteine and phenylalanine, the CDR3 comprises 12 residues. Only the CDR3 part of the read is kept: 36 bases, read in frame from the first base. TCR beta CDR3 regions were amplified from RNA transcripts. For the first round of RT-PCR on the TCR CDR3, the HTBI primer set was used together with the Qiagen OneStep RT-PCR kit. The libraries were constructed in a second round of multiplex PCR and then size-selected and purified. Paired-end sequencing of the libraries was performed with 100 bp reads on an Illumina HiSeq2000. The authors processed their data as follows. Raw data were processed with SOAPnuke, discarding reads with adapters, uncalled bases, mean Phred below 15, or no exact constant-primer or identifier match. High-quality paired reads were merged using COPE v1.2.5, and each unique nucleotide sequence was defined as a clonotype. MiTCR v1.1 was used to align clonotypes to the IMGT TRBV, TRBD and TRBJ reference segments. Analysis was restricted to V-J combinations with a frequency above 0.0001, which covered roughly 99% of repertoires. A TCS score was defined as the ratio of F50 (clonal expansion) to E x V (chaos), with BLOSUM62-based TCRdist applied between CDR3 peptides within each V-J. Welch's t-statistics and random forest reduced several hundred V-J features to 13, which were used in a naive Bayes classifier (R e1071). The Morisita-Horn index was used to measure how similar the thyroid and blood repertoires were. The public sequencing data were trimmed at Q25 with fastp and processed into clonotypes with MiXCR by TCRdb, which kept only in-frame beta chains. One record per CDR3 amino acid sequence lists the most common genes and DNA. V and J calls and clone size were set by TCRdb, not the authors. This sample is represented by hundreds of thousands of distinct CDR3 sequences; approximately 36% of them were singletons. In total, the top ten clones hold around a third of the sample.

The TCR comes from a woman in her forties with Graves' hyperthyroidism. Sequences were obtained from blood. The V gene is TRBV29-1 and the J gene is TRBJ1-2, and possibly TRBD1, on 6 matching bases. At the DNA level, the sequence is TGCAACCGCACAGGGACTTACTATGGCTACACCTTC. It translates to CNRTGTYYGYTF.